This T cell receptor beta chain was sequenced in a study of T cell changes during pregnancy in multiple sclerosis. The length of the CDR3 is 16 residues. With V trimmed by 5 bases and J by 5 bases, 14 bases remained unmatched. CDR1 is LNHDA, CDR2 SQIVND, per germline (reference sequence). Here immunoSEQ multiplex PCR was the method, and the copy in TCRdb shows in-frame clones only, minus some. The table includes roughly 40,000 clones, about 89% detected once. The TCR was taken from a female donor with multiple sclerosis, enrolled in a pregnancy study. The J gene is TRBJ1-1, the V gene TRBV19; 7 positions match TRBD1. The input for sequencing was CD4+ T cells from peripheral blood mononuclear cells, taken in the first trimester of pregnancy. In DNA, the CDR3 is TGTGCCAGTAGTGCCCATGATCAGGGGGTGAGGACTGAAGCTTTCTTT. Translation gives CASSAHDQGVRTEAFF. Full variable domain (rest looked up from reference TRBV19 and TRBJ1-1): DGGITQSPKYLFRKEGQNVTLSCEQNLNHDAMYWYRQDPGQGLRLIYYSQIVNDFQKGDIAEGYSVSREKKESFPLTVTSAQKNPTAFYLCASSAHDQGVRTEAFFGQGTRLTVV.